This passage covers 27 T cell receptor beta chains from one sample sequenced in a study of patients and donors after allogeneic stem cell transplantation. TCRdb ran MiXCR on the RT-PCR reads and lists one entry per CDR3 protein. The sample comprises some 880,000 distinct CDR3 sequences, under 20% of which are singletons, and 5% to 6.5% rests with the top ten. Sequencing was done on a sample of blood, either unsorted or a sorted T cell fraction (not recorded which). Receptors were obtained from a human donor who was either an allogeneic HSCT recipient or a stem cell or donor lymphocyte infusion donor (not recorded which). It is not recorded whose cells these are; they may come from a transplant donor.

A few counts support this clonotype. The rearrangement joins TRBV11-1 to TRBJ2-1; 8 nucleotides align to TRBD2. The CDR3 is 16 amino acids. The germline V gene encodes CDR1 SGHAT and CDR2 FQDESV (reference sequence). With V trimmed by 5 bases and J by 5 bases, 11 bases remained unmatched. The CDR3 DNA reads TGTGCCAGCAGCCCTCTTTTTGCGGGGGGCCACAATGAGCAGTTCTTC. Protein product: CASSPLFAGGHNEQFF.

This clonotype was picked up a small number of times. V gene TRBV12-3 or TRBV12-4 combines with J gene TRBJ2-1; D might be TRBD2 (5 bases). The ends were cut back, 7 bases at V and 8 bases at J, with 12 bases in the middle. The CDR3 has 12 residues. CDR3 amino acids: CASTSGSDEQFF. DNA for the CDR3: TGTGCCAGCACCTCGGGATCCGATGAGCAGTTCTTC.

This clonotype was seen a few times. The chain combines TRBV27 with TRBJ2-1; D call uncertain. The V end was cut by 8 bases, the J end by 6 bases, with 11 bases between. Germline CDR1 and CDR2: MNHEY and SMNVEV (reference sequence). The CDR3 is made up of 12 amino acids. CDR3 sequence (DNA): TGTGCCAGCGGGCCGAGATCCAATGAGCAGTTCTTC. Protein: CASGPRSNEQFF.

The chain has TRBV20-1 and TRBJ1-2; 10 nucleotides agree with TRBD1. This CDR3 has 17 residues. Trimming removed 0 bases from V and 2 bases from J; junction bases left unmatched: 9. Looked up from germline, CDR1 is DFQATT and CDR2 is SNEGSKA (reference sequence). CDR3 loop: CSAREGQGRLWNYGYTF. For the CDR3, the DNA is TGCAGTGCTAGAGAGGGACAGGGGCGCTTATGGAACTATGGCTACACCTTC.

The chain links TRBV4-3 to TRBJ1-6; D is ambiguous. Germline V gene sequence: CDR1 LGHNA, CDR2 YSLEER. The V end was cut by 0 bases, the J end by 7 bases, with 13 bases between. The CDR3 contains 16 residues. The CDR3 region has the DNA TGCGCCAGCAGCCAAGAAGTTGTCAGCTTAAATTCACCCCTCCACTTT. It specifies CASSQEVVSLNSPLHF.

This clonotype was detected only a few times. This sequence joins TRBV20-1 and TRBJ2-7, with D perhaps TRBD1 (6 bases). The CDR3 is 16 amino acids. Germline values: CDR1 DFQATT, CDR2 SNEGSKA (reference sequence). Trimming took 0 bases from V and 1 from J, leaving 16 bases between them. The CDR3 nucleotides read TGCAGTGCTAGAGATCAAACAGGGCGATTTTCCTACGAGCAGTACTTC. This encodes CSARDQTGRFSYEQYF.

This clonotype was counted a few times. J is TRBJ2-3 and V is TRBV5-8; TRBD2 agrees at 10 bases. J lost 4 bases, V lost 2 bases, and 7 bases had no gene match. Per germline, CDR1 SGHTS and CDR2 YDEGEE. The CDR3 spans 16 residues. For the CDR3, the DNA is TGTGCCAGCAGCTTCGGGGGGACTAGCGTTCCAGATACGCAGTATTTT. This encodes CASSFGGTSVPDTQYF.

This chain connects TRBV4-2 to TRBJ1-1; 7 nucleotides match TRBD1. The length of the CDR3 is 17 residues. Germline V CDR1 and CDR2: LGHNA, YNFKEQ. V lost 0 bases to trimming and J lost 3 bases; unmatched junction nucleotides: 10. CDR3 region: CASSQDGETGTDTEAFF. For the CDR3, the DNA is TGTGCCAGCAGCCAAGATGGGGAGACAGGGACCGACACTGAAGCTTTCTTT.

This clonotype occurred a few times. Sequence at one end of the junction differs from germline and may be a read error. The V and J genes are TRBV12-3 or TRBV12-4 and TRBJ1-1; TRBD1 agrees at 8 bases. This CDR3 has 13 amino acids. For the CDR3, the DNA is TGTGCCAGCAGTAAAGGACAGGGTTTGTCCTCAGGTTTT. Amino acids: CASSKGQGLSSGF.

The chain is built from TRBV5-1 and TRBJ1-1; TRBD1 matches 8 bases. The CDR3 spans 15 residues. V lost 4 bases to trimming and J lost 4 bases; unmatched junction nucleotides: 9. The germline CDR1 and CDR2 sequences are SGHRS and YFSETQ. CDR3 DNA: TGCGCCAGCAGCCGACAGGGGCCCCCCATCACTGAAGCTTTCTTT. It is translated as CASSRQGPPITEAFF.

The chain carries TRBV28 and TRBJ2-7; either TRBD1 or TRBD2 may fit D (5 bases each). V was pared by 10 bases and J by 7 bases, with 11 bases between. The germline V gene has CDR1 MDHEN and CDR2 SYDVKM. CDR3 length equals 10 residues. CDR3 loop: CATKGREQYF. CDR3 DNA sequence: TGTGCCACCAAGGGGAGAGAGCAGTACTTC.

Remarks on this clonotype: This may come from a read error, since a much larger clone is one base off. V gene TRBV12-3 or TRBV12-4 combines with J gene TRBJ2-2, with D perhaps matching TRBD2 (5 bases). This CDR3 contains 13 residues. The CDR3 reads CASSPLETGELSF. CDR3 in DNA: TGTGCCAGCAGTCCTCTGGAGACCGGGGAGCTGTCTTTT.

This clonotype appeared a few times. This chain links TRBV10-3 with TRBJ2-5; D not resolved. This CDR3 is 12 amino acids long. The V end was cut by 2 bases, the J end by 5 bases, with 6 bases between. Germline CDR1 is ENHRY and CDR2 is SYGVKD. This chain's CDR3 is CAISEEQETQYF. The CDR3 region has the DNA TGTGCCATCAGTGAGGAGCAGGAGACCCAGTACTTC.

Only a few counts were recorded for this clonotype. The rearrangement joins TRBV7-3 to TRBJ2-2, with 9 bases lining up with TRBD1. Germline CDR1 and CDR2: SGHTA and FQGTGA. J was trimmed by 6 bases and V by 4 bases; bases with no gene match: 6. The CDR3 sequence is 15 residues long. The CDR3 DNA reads TGTGCCAGCAGCTCCGAGGACAGGGGCGCCGGGGAGCTGTTTTTT. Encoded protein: CASSSEDRGAGELFF. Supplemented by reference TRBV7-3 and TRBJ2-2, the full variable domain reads GAGVSQTPSNKVTEKGKYVELRCDPISGHTALYWYRQSLGQGPEFLIYFQGTGAADDSGLPNDRFFAVRPEGSVSTLKIQRTERGDSAVYLCASSSEDRGAGELFFGEGSRLTVL.

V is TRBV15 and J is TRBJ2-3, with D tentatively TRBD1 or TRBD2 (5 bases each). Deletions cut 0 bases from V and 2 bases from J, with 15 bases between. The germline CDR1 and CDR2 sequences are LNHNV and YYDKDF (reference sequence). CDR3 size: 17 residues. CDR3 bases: TGTGCCACCAGCAGAGATCGGAAACGGGGACCCACAGATACGCAGTATTTT. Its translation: CATSRDRKRGPTDTQYF.

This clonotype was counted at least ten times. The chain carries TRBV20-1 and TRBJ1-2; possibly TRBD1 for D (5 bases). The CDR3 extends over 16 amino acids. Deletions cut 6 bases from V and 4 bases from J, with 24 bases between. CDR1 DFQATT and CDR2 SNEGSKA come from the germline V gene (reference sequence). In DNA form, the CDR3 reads TGCAGTGCACGTCCAGTATCAAGGGGTCCTTCCTATGGCTACACCTTC. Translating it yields CSARPVSRGPSYGYTF.

The CDR3 DNA reads as TGTGCCAGCAGCCAATGGGACTACCCCACCGGGGAGCTGTTTTTT. Translated, it gives CASSQWDYPTGELFF. The rearrangement uses TRBV3-1 and TRBJ2-2; TRBD2 agrees at 7 bases. Germline CDR1 is LGHDT and CDR2 is YNNKEL (reference sequence). Germline trimming cut 2 bases from V and 4 bases from J; bases unmatched to any gene: 4. The CDR3 spans 15 residues.

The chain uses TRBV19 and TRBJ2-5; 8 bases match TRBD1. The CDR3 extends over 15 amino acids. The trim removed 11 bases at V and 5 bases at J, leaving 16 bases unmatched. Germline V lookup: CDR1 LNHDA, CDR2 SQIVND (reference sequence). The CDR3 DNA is TGTGCCTCCCGACGCCAGGGGGCAGTAGGGGAGACCCAGTACTTC. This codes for CASRRQGAVGETQYF.

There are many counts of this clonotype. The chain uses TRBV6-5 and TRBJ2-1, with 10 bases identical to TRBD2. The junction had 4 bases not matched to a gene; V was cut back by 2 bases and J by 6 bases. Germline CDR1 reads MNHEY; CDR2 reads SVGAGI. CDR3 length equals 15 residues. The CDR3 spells CASSYGSSGGNEQFF. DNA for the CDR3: TGTGCCAGCAGTTACGGGTCTAGCGGGGGCAATGAGCAGTTCTTC.

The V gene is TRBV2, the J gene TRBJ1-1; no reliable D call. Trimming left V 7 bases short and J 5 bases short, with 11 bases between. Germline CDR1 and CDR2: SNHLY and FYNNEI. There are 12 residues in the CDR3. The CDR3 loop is CASTPYSTEAFF. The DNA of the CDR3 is TGTGCCAGCACCCCGTATAGTACTGAAGCTTTCTTT.

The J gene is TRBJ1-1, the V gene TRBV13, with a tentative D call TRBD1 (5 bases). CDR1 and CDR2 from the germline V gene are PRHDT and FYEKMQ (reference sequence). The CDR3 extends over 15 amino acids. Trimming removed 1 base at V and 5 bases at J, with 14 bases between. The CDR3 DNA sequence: TGTGCCAGCAGCTTAGAATCGGGGGGGAGAACTGAAGCTTTCTTT. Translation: CASSLESGGRTEAFF.

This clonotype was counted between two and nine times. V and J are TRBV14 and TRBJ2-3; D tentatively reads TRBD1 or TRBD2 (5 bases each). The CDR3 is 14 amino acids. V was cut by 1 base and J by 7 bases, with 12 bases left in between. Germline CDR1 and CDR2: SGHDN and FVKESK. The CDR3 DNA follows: TGTGCCAGCAGCCAAGGGGACCCACAGAATACGCAGTATTTT. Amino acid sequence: CASSQGDPQNTQYF. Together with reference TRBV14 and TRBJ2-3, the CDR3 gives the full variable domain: EAGVTQFPSHSVIEKGQTVTLRCDPISGHDNLYWYRRVMGKEIKFLLHFVKESKQDESGMPNNRFLAERTGGTYSTLKVQPAELEDSGVYFCASSQGDPQNTQYFGPGTRLTVL.

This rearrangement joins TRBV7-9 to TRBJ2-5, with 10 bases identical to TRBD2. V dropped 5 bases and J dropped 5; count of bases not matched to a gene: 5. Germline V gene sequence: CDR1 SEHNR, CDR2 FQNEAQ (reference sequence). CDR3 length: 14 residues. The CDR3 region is CASSQTSGPETQYF. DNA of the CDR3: TGTGCCAGCAGCCAGACTAGCGGGCCCGAGACCCAGTACTTC.

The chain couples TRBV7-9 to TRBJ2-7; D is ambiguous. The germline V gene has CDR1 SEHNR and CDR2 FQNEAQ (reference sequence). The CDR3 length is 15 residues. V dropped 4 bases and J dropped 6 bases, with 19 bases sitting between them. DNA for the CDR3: TGTGCCAGCAGCTCCTTACTGGGCTCGAAGGTCGAGCAGTACTTC. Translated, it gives CASSSLLGSKVEQYF.

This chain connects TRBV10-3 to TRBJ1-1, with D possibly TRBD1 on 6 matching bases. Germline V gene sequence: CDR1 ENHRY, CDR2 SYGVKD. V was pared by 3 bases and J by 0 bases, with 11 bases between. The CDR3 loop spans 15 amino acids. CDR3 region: CAISETGTMNTEAFF. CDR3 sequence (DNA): TGTGCCATCAGTGAAACAGGGACTATGAACACTGAAGCTTTCTTT.

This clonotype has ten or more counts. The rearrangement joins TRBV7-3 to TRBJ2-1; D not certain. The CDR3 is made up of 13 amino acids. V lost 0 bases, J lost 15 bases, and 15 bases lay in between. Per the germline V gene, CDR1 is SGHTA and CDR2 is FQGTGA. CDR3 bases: TGTGCCAGCAGCTTAACTTCTCTACACCCGGCGTTCTTC. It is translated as CASSLTSLHPAFF.

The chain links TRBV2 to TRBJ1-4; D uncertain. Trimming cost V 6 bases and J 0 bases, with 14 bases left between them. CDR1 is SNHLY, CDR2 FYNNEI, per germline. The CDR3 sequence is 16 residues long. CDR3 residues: CASRTSGATTNEKLFF. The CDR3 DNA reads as TGTGCCAGCAGGACATCAGGAGCCACAACTAATGAAAAACTGTTTTTT.